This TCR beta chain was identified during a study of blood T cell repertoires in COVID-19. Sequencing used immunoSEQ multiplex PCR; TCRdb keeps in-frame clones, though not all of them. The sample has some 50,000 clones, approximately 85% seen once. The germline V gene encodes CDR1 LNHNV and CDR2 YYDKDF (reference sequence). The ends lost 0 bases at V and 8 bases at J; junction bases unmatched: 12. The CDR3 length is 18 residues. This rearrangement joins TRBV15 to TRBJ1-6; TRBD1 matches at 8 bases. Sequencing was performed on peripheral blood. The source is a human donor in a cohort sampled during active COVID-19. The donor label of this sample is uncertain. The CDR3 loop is CATSRDGGIGQGDSPLHF. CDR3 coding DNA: TGTGCCACCAGCAGAGATGGGGGAATTGGACAGGGAGATTCACCCCTCCACTTT.